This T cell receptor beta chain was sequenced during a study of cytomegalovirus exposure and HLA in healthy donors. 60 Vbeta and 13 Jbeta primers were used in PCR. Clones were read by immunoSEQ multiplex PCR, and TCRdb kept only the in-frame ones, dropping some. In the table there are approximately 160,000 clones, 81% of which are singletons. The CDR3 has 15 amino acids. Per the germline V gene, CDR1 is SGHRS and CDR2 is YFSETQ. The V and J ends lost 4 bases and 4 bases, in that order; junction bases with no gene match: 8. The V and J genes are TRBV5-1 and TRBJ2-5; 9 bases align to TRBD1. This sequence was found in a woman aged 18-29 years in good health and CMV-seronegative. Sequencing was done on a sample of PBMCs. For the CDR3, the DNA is TGCGCCAGCAGCACCTCAACAGGGGGCGGAGAGACCCAGTACTTC. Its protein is CASSTSTGGGETQYF.